The rows below give T cell receptor beta chains drawn from one sample of a study of tumor and adjacent non-tumor tissue in lung cancer. TCRdb re-called the multiplex PCR reads through MiXCR, storing one row per CDR3 protein. The sample shows just over 200,000 distinct CDR3 sequences, around 70% of them seen only once. The sequenced sample was lung tumor tissue. The receptor source for this set is a man aged 55 to 70 with non-small cell lung cancer. Both conserved end residues are part of each CDR3. The D gene is left open where the match is weak. Not every row has a clone size; where given, it reads once, few, many or a size class.

CDR3 protein	CDR3 DNA	D gene	clone size	J gene	V gene
CANSESGSRGVASF	TGTGCCAACAGTGAAAGCGGATCGCGAGGGGTAGCTTCCTTT	-	-	TRBJ1-1	TRBV6-1
CSAPDRAFAKNIQYF	TGCAGTGCTCCTGACAGGGCGTTTGCCAAAAACATTCAGTACTTC	TRBD1	-	TRBJ2-4	TRBV20-1
CSATDFGTSAYNEQLF	TGCAGTGCTACGGATTTTGGGACTAGCGCTTACAATGAGCAGCTCTTC	TRBD2	-	TRBJ2-1	TRBV20-1
CTSSYSIWDRANEQFF	TGTACCAGCAGTTACTCTATCTGGGACAGGGCCAATGAGCAGTTCTTC	TRBD1	-	TRBJ2-1	TRBV6-6
CANLRGGEVNYGYTF	TGTGCCAACCTCCGCGGCGGGGAGGTTAACTATGGCTACACCTTC	-	-	TRBJ1-2	TRBV12-3/TRBV12-4
CSARELAGPTDTQYF	TGCAGTGCTAGAGAACTAGCGGGACCCACAGATACGCAGTATTTT	TRBD2	few	TRBJ2-3	TRBV20-1
CASIFSGAHEQYF	TGCGCCAGCATCTTCTCGGGGGCCCACGAGCAGTACTTC	-	-	TRBJ2-7	TRBV10-2
CASSLILASTDTQYF	TGTGCCAGCAGCTTAATCTTAGCTAGCACAGATACGCAGTATTTT	-	many	TRBJ2-3	TRBV11-2
CAGSSHRDITNEQFF	TGTGCCGGCAGCTCACATCGGGACATTACCAATGAGCAGTTCTTC	-	-	TRBJ2-1	TRBV5-5
CAGSWTGEGTEAFF	TGTGCCGGCAGCTGGACAGGGGAGGGCACAGAAGCTTTCTTT	TRBD1	-	TRBJ1-1	TRBV6-1
CASSFSGADTGELFF	TGTGCCAGCAGTTTCTCTGGGGCAGACACCGGGGAGCTGTTTTTT	-	-	TRBJ2-2	TRBV12-3/TRBV12-4
CASSLDRTRRGRAYSEQFF	TGTGCCAGCAGCTTAGACCGTACCCGTAGAGGGAGGGCCTACAGTGAGCAGTTCTTC	TRBD2	-	TRBJ2-1	TRBV11-3
CASSREDRGTTDTQYF	TGCGCCAGCAGCCGAGAAGACAGGGGAACCACAGATACGCAGTATTTT	TRBD1	many	TRBJ2-3	TRBV4-3
CASSKNKGGSSGANVLTF	TGTGCCAGCAGCAAAAACAAGGGGGGAAGCTCTGGGGCCAACGTCCTGACTTTC	-	many	TRBJ2-6	TRBV11-3
CASSWGREQYF	TGTGCCAGCAGCTGGGGCAGGGAGCAGTACTTC	-	many	TRBJ2-7	TRBV11-2
CASSLAGTGLSDTEAFF	TGTGCCAGCAGCCTGGCCGGGACAGGTCTTTCTGACACTGAAGCTTTCTTT	TRBD1	-	TRBJ1-1	TRBV11-2
CASSFRTGGGERFF	TGTGCCAGCAGCTTCCGGACAGGAGGAGGTGAGCGGTTCTTC	TRBD1	-	TRBJ2-1	TRBV5-4
CASSPQGPYEQCF	TGTGCCAGCAGTCCGCAGGGTCCCTACGAGCAATGCTTC	-	-	TRBJ2-7	TRBV6-1
CASGNGEVTRYEHYF	TGTGCCAGCGGCAATGGGGAAGTCACTCGCTACGAGCACTATTTC	-	-	TRBJ2-7	TRBV6-5
CSGSRRTGELFF	TGCAGTGGGTCTAGAAGGACCGGGGAGCTGTTTTTT	-	many	TRBJ2-2	TRBV20-1
CSARVGGHHETQFF	TGCAGTGCTAGGGTTGGGGGACACCACGAGACCCAGTTCTTC	-	once	TRBJ2-1	TRBV20-1
CASSGGQGGGYTF	TGTGCCAGTTCGGGCGGACAGGGTGGGGGCTACACCTTC	TRBD1	few	TRBJ1-2	TRBV28
CASNLDPGYDGYTF	TGCGCCAGCAACTTGGATCCGGGGTACGATGGCTACACCTTC	-	-	TRBJ1-2	TRBV5-1
CASSYTDRELDYGYTF	TGTGCCAGCAGTTACACCGACAGGGAACTTGACTATGGCTACACCTTC	TRBD1	few	TRBJ1-2	TRBV6-5